Listed here are 31 T cell receptor beta chains from one sample, sequenced in a study of T cell responses to AZD1222 COVID-19 vaccine (dated by TCRdb to the early 2020s). The time point tag for this specimen amounts to: about 28 days (+/-7) after the second vaccine dose. Library method: the immunoSEQ multiplex PCR assay. This is the immuneACCESS table as TCRdb keeps it, with only in-frame sequences that have V and J called. A part of the clones is gone; compared with another copy, unresolved V genes explain less than half, and the rest is unexplained. The sample profile shows 150,000 or so clones; 90% of them were found once. The ten largest clonotypes hold approximately 6.2% of the sample. This sample comprised peripheral blood, obtained 28 days after the second AZD1222 dose. The receptors shown here come from an adult who received the AZD1222 COVID-19 vaccine.

This chain uses TRBV18 with TRBJ1-4; D remains ambiguous. This CDR3 region has 16 residues. CDR1 KGHSH and CDR2 LQKENI come from the germline V gene. Trimming left V 6 bases short and J 5 bases short, with 19 bases between. CDR3 nucleotides: TGTGCCAGCTCGCCTCCCGGGAGAAGCCAGAATGAAAAACTGTTTTTT. It translates to CASSPPGRSQNEKLFF.

The V gene is TRBV30, the J gene TRBJ2-1, with 9 bases lining up with TRBD2. Germline assignment: CDR1 GTSNPN and CDR2 SVGIG (reference sequence). The J segment lost 4 bases and the V segment lost 2 bases, leaving 3 bases of the junction unmatched. The CDR3 is made up of 14 amino acids. The CDR3 nucleotides are TGTGCCTGGAGTCTGCTAGCGGGATACAATGAGCAGTTCTTC. Translated, it gives CAWSLLAGYNEQFF.

V usage is TRBV21-1 and J usage is TRBJ2-2; the table's D call, TRBD1, has no DNA check behind it. TRBV21-1 corresponds to a pseudogene. This CDR3 has 19 amino acids. CDR3 in amino acids: CASSKPGQGALGSDGELFF. As DNA, the CDR3 is TGTGCCAGCAGCAAACCTGGACAGGGGGCTTTGGGCAGTGACGGGGAGCTGTTTTTT.

The chain is built from TRBV5-4 and TRBJ1-5; the D is unclear. CDR1 and CDR2 from the germline V gene are SGHNT and YYREEE (reference sequence). V was pared by 0 bases and J by 2 bases, with 9 bases between. This CDR3 contains 15 residues. This CDR3 is CASSLDGSRNQPQHF. The CDR3 DNA reads as TGTGCCAGCAGCTTGGATGGTTCCCGCAATCAGCCCCAGCATTTT.

This sequence joins TRBV7-3 and TRBJ1-1; D remains unclear. Looked up from germline, CDR1 is SGHTA and CDR2 is FQGTGA. V lost 6 bases to trimming and J lost 1 base, with 6 bases between them. This CDR3 has 12 residues. CDR3 DNA sequence: TGTGCCAGCAGTTCCAGGAACACTGAAGCTTTCTTT. This translates into CASSSRNTEAFF.

This chain joins TRBV19 and TRBJ1-4; D gene ambiguous. The germline V and J ends were trimmed by 5 bases and 8 bases, with 15 bases remaining between them. Germline lookup yields CDR1 LNHDA and CDR2 SQIVND (reference sequence). This CDR3 is 14 amino acids long. The CDR3 protein is CASSEQALGEKLFF. In DNA, the CDR3 is TGTGCCAGTAGTGAGCAGGCGCTAGGGGAAAAACTGTTTTTT.

J is TRBJ1-3 and V is TRBV28; D is possibly TRBD1 (6 bases). CDR3 length: 19 amino acids. Germline V lookup: CDR1 MDHEN, CDR2 SYDVKM. The ends were cut back, 2 bases at V and 0 bases at J, with 20 bases in the middle. CDR3: CASSLGREGGSLSGNTIYF. The CDR3 DNA is TGTGCCAGCAGTTTAGGCAGGGAAGGGGGATCCCTCTCTGGAAACACCATATATTTT.

The genes are TRBV28 and TRBJ2-7; D gene unclear. V was shortened by 7 bases and J by 1 base, with 8 bases between the two germline ends. Germline CDR1 MDHEN, CDR2 SYDVKM. The length of the CDR3 is 12 residues. The CDR3 spells CASKAGSYEQYF. CDR3 nucleotides: TGTGCCAGCAAGGCCGGATCCTACGAGCAGTACTTC. Full variable domain (rest looked up from reference TRBV28 and TRBJ2-7): DVKVTQSSRYLVKRTGEKVFLECVQDMDHENMFWYRQDPGLGLRLIYFSYDVKMKEKGDIPEGYSVSREKKERFSLILESASTNQTSMYLCASKAGSYEQYFGPGTRLTVT.

The chain carries TRBV7-2 and TRBJ1-5; D uncertain. The CDR3 contains 15 residues. V lost 4 bases and J 0 bases, leaving 10 bases between the germline ends. The germline CDR1 and CDR2 sequences are SGHTA and FQGNSA. CDR3 bases: TGTGCCAGCAGCTCCCACCTATTTAGCAATCAGCCCCAGCATTTT. Protein product: CASSSHLFSNQPQHF.

The V call is TRBV19, the J call TRBJ1-6; D is unclear. V lost 4 bases and J lost 5, with 6 bases in between. The CDR3 sequence is 13 residues long. The V gene's germline CDR1 is LNHDA and CDR2 SQIVND (reference sequence). CDR3 sequence reads: CASSKVNNSPLHF. Written as DNA, the CDR3 is TGTGCCAGTAGTAAGGTGAATAATTCACCCCTCCACTTT.

The table lists this clone with a count of one. The chain is built from TRBV11-2 and TRBJ1-2; weak D call: TRBD1 (5 bases). CDR3 length equals 12 residues. Trimming pared 6 bases from V and 6 bases from J, leaving 11 bases between. Germline V gene lookup returns CDR1 SGHAT and CDR2 FQNNGV. CDR3 protein: CASSAQGNGYTF. The CDR3 DNA sequence: TGTGCCAGCAGTGCCCAGGGCAATGGCTACACCTTC.

This sequence joins TRBV28 and TRBJ2-3; 9 bases agree with TRBD1. This CDR3 is 13 amino acids long. V lost 2 bases, J lost 13 bases, and 7 bases stayed unmatched. The germline gives CDR1 MDHEN, CDR2 SYDVKM. The chain's CDR3 is CASSLENRDREYF. The DNA for the CDR3 is TGTGCCAGCAGTTTAGAGAACCGGGACAGGGAGTATTTT.

The V gene is TRBV28, the J gene TRBJ2-3; 15 bases fit TRBD2. V lost 6 bases to trimming and J lost 1 base; unmatched junction nucleotides: 8. Germline lookup yields CDR1 MDHEN and CDR2 SYDVKM. CDR3 size: 18 residues. The CDR3: CASSRGLAGGLGTDTQYF. The CDR3 bases are TGTGCCAGCAGCCGAGGACTAGCGGGAGGGTTGGGCACAGATACGCAGTATTTT.

Of note for this clone: The identical CDR3 is also encoded by other nucleotide sequences in the sample. V usage is TRBV5-1 and J usage is TRBJ2-7; 8 nucleotides match TRBD1. CDR3 length: 14 amino acids. Germline values: CDR1 SGHRS, CDR2 YFSETQ. Trimming at V came to 5 bases and at J to 3 bases, leaving 7 bases not matched to a gene. The CDR3 sequence: CASSQATGGYEQYF. In DNA form, the CDR3 reads TGCGCCAGCAGTCAGGCAACAGGGGGCTACGAGCAGTACTTC.

The chain employs TRBV3-1 (or the pseudogene TRBV3-2) and TRBJ2-7; no clear D. The V end was cut by 2 bases, the J end by 5 bases, with 13 bases between. The CDR3 is 14 residues long. Germline V CDR1 and CDR2: LGHDT, YNNKEL (reference sequence). In DNA form, the CDR3 reads TGTGCCAGCAGCCAACTGGGGATTGAGGACGAGCAGTACTTC. Protein: CASSQLGIEDEQYF.

This CDR3 reads CAWSGQGQVYSNQPQHF. The CDR3 bases are TGTGCCTGGAGCGGACAAGGACAGGTTTATAGCAATCAGCCCCAGCATTTT. This rearrangement joins TRBV30 to TRBJ1-5; the match to TRBD1 covers 7 bases. J gave up 0 bases and V 3 bases, and 11 bases lay outside the gene matches. The CDR3 totals 17 residues. Germline-derived CDR1 and CDR2 are GTSNPN and SVGIG (reference sequence). Looking up the rest from reference TRBV30 and TRBJ1-5 gives the full variable domain: SQTIHQWPATLVQPVGSPLSLECTVEGTSNPNLYWYRQAAGRGLQLLFYSVGIGQISSEVPQNLSASRPQDRQFILSSKKLLLSDSGFYLCAWSGQGQVYSNQPQHFGDGTRLSIL.

The chain's CDR3 is CASSQDRPSYNEQFF. In DNA form, the CDR3 reads TGTGCCAGCAGCCAAGATAGGCCTAGTTACAATGAGCAGTTCTTC. The rearrangement joins TRBV4-2 to TRBJ2-1; no firm D call. V lost 0 bases to trimming and J lost 4 bases, with 10 bases between them. This CDR3 has 15 residues. The germline gives CDR1 LGHNA, CDR2 YNFKEQ.

The chain couples TRBV15 to TRBJ2-7; no firm D call. Trimming took off 0 bases at V and 0 bases at J, with 15 bases between the two ends. Germline lookup yields CDR1 LNHNV and CDR2 YYDKDF (reference sequence). The CDR3 runs 17 residues. The CDR3 sequence: CATSRDGGPPSSYEQYF. As DNA, the CDR3 is TGTGCCACCAGCAGAGATGGTGGACCCCCGAGCTCCTACGAGCAGTACTTC. Looking up the rest from reference TRBV15 and TRBJ2-7 gives the full variable domain: DAMVIQNPRYQVTQFGKPVTLSCSQTLNHNVMYWYQQKSSQAPKLLFHYYDKDFNNEADTPDNFQSRRPNTSFCFLDIRSPGLGDTAMYLCATSRDGGPPSSYEQYFGPGTRLTVT.

The chain employs TRBV24-1 and TRBJ2-1, with D uncertain. V lost 1 base and J lost 9, with 9 bases in between. This CDR3 spans 13 amino acids. Germline CDR1 KGHDR, CDR2 SFDVKD. The CDR3 loop reads CATSDFPYGEQFF. For the CDR3, the DNA is TGTGCCACCAGTGATTTCCCCTACGGTGAGCAGTTCTTC.

J is TRBJ1-5 and V is TRBV6-1; a possible D gene is TRBD1 (5 bases). The CDR3 has 16 amino acids. Trimming took 2 bases from V and 5 from J, leaving 16 bases between them. Looked up from germline, CDR1 is MNHNS and CDR2 is SASEGT. CDR3 sequence (DNA): TGTGCCAGCAGTGAATTCTTGGCCGACAGTGATCAGCCCCAGCATTTT. Its translation is CASSEFLADSDQPQHF.

The V and J genes are TRBV28 and TRBJ2-7, with TRBD1 matching over 8 bases. In germline, CDR1 is MDHEN, CDR2 SYDVKM. V shed 4 bases and J 0 bases; nucleotides not matched to a gene: 5. This CDR3 region has 15 residues. The CDR3, as DNA: TGTGCCAGCAGTTCGACAGGGGCCACCTCCTACGAGCAGTACTTC. Its protein is CASSSTGATSYEQYF.

This chain uses TRBV18 with TRBJ2-7; TRBD1 matches at 7 bases. The germline gives CDR1 KGHSH, CDR2 LQKENI. The trim removed 3 bases at V and 3 bases at J, leaving 2 bases unmatched. The CDR3 extends over 13 amino acids. The CDR3 nucleotides are TGTGCCAGCTCACCCGGGGACAGCTACGAGCAGTACTTC. Residues: CASSPGDSYEQYF.

V and J are TRBV2 and TRBJ1-2; D is unresolved. Germline V gene lookup returns CDR1 SNHLY and CDR2 FYNNEI. The CDR3 loop spans 14 amino acids. V gave up 4 bases and J gave up 4 bases, with 13 bases separating them. CDR3 residues: CASSVVGISYGYTF. CDR3 DNA sequence: TGTGCCAGCAGTGTCGTCGGGATTTCCTATGGCTACACCTTC.

This chain joins TRBV7-9 and TRBJ1-1; TRBD1 agrees at 8 bases. Germline loops: CDR1 SEHNR, CDR2 FQNEAQ (reference sequence). The CDR3 has 14 residues. J gave up 8 bases and V 8 bases, and 13 bases lay outside the gene matches. The CDR3 protein is CASGGAGGLVEAFF. The CDR3 DNA sequence: TGTGCCAGCGGTGGGGCAGGGGGCTTGGTAGAAGCTTTCTTT.

The chain is built from TRBV4-1 and TRBJ2-1; D is perhaps TRBD2 (6 bases). V was clipped by 1 base and J by 6 bases, with 10 bases between them. This CDR3 comprises 14 residues. Germline V CDR1 and CDR2: MGHRA, YSYEKL. As DNA, the CDR3 is TGCGCCAGCAGCCAAGGCCGGGGGATCAATGAGCAGTTCTTC. This gives the protein CASSQGRGINEQFF.

The V gene is TRBV6-6, the J gene TRBJ2-5, with 7 nucleotides matching TRBD2. CDR3 length equals 13 residues. V lost 5 bases, J lost 4 bases, and 4 bases stayed unmatched. In germline, CDR1 is MNHNY, CDR2 SVGAGI (reference sequence). The CDR3 DNA follows: TGTGCCAGCAGTCTGGGCGGGGGAGAGACCCAGTACTTC. It specifies CASSLGGGETQYF.

This chain links TRBV6-5 with TRBJ1-6; D remains ambiguous. Germline V gene sequence: CDR1 MNHEY, CDR2 SVGAGI. Between the trimmed V and J ends, which lost 4 bases and 5 bases, there was a span of 9 bases. This CDR3 is built from 14 residues. The CDR3 loop is CASSWSKDNSPLHF. The CDR3 bases are TGTGCCAGCAGTTGGTCTAAAGATAATTCACCCCTCCACTTT.

This clone was detected only once. V is TRBV7-3 and J is TRBJ2-1; no clear D gene. Trimming took 3 bases from V and 6 from J, leaving 6 bases between them. CDR1 is SGHTA, CDR2 FQGTGA, per germline. The length of the CDR3 is 12 residues. The CDR3 DNA follows: TGTGCCAGCAGCTTTAATGGCAATGAGCAGTTCTTC. As protein: CASSFNGNEQFF.

This chain uses TRBV15 with TRBJ2-3; no reliable D call. V was shortened by 0 bases and J by 4 bases, with 8 bases between the two germline ends. Looked up from germline, CDR1 is LNHNV and CDR2 is YYDKDF (reference sequence). This CDR3 contains 14 residues. The CDR3 loop reads CATSRDLFADTQYF. CDR3 nucleotides: TGTGCCACCAGCAGAGACCTATTTGCAGATACGCAGTATTTT.

A remark on this clone: This sample includes further DNA sequences coding for the same CDR3. The chain employs TRBV27 and TRBJ1-1, with 7 bases lining up with TRBD1. This CDR3 is 15 amino acids long. The V segment lost 0 bases and the J segment 1 base; nucleotides outside the gene matches: 2. CDR1 MNHEY and CDR2 SMNVEV come from the germline V gene (reference sequence). The DNA of the CDR3 is TGTGCCAGCAGTTTATCCCGACAGGGGAACACTGAAGCTTTCTTT. It translates to CASSLSRQGNTEAFF.

CDR3 loop: CASSLGQGGETQYF. The CDR3 DNA is TGTGCCAGCAGCTTGGGACAGGGAGGGGAGACCCAGTACTTC. The chain carries TRBV5-5 and TRBJ2-5; D is possibly TRBD1 or TRBD2 (7 bases each). The CDR3 extends over 14 amino acids. Germline CDR1 reads SGHKS; CDR2 reads YYEKEE (reference sequence). V dropped 0 bases and J dropped 5 bases, with 11 bases sitting between them.